This T cell receptor beta chain appears in the sequencing data of a study of cytomegalovirus exposure and HLA in healthy donors (dated by TCRdb to the late 2010s). For context, the study as a whole: In an earlier analysis of 450 to 750 of the donors, approximately 300 Gb of sequence data and just under 120 million unique TCR beta sequences from 150 million to 200 million T cells were reported. The genetic ancestry cluster associated with self-reported Caucasian donors included around four fifths of the roughly 390 genotyped donors. Among some 410 genotyped donors of the cohort, an average of roughly 230,000 unique TCR beta nucleotide sequences was sequenced per donor, of which roughly 17% were non-productive. To study patterns of TCR occurrence, a later analysis re-analyzed previously published TCR beta repertoires from hundreds of donors and added high-resolution HLA genotyping. All discovery cohort repertoires had been generated on a single sequencing platform. Typing coverage differed by locus: A, B, C, DRB1 and DQB1 were typed in about 620-630 donors, DQA1 in 522, DPA1 in 600 to 610, and DPB1 in about 450. A later genetic analysis used genome-wide SNP genotypes for about 55% of the 666 donors, treating that subset as a discovery cohort. Alongside the repertoire data, information on donor age, sex, ethnicity and CMV serostatus was compiled. In the later analysis, no new phenotypic data were used to find candidate immune exposures; instead, reliance was placed on TCR beta sequences and their occurrence across donors. High-throughput TCR immunosequencing, statistical association of individual TCRs with disease status, and machine learning were combined to predict cytomegalovirus infection status. In addition to the first cohort of around 670 subjects, a separate validation cohort of 100 to 150 different subjects was used. An earlier analysis of about 600 of the donors used high-throughput TCR beta sequencing to judge whether each TCR beta V gene segment behaved as functional or pseudogenic. Because of strong linkage in the cohort, roughly 5 DR-DQ haplotypes were treated as single units for association and clustering. The T cell repertoires of under 700 subjects were profiled by immunosequencing and related to cytomegalovirus serostatus. Roughly 300 gigabases of sequencing data and around 80 million unique TCR sequences made up an early release that covered 500 to 700 HLA-typed donors. Both class I and class II loci were covered by HLA typing, at four-digit resolution. The study aimed to test whether cataloging public T cell receptors could reveal signatures of past pathogen exposure.

In total, approximately 700 healthy bone marrow donors made up the cohort. At the time of sampling, every cohort member was nominally healthy, though immune exposures that went unrecorded were likely present. The donor tested CMV seropositive, placing the donor among the 290 or so seropositive members of the cohort. Each donor provided a peripheral blood sample, and peripheral blood mononuclear cells were used for TCR beta sequencing. The Qiagen DNeasy Blood Extraction Kit was used to extract genomic DNA from the blood cell samples. The library was prepared using the immunoSEQ multiplex PCR assay. For the multiplex PCR, a mixture combining 60 forward primers for TCR Vbeta segments and 13 reverse primers for TCR Jbeta segments was used. Amplification of the CDR3 region of rearranged TCR beta genes was performed with a multiplex PCR assay on genomic DNA. Amplified TCR beta libraries were sequenced as 87-base-pair reads on the Illumina HiSeq System. Per the authors' processing: A later analysis counted tens of millions of unique TCR beta chains across the 666 repertoires, and about 10 million of these chains were shared by at least two donors. Raw reads were error-corrected and collapsed into unique sequences by a nearest-neighbor algorithm in which closely related sequences were merged to remove PCR and sequencing errors. Alignment of CDR3 sequences to IMGT reference sequences was used to assign V, D and J gene segments. For a sequence to be retained, a match of at least six nucleotides to both a V gene segment and a J gene segment was required. Rearrangements were classified as productive when the CDR3 lacked stop codons and remained in frame with V and J, and all other rearrangements were classified as non-productive. Following IMGT convention, CDR3 was defined as the stretch from the second conserved V-encoded cysteine to the conserved J-encoded phenylalanine. The earlier analysis of fewer than 750 of the donors excluded sequences that lacked an unambiguous match to a single V gene segment. In an earlier analysis of a few hundred of the donors, V segments were called functional above 56.7% productive rearrangements and were called segregating when the between-donor standard deviation exceeded 5%. A statistical classification framework was built to diagnose cytomegalovirus status from the catalog of TCR beta chain sequences. In a later analysis, TCR nucleotide sequences were compared against IMGT/GENE-DB human TR gene sequences so that V and J genes could be assigned. A later analysis assigned CDR3 sequences and most-parsimonious VDJ recombination scenarios with the TCRdist pipeline. A later analysis defined each TCR beta chain by its CDR3 amino acid sequence plus V-gene family, and excluded reads lacking a unique V-gene family. As a way to deal with suspected cross-contamination and a sequencing artifact, a later analysis dropped roughly 620 nucleotide sequences that were highly shared and had low generation probability. For each public chain, a later analysis derived a clonal expansion index from normalized ranks of inferred template counts within each repertoire. In a later analysis, generation probabilities were computed with a VDJ recombination model fitted to out-of-frame rearrangements, and the resulting probabilities were checked against IGoR. Hypergeometric tests were used in a later analysis to score TCR-TCR, TCR-HLA and TCR-CMV co-occurrence, with a repertoire-size bias correction applied to the TCR pairs. False discovery rates were estimated in a later analysis by permuting HLA or CMV assignments 20 times. A later analysis grouped co-occurring TCRs with DBSCAN, adding TCRdist sequence similarity when clustering within HLA-allele-positive subsets. Co-occurrence clustering excluded repertoires with fewer than 30,000 or more than 120,000 public chains, plus five with anomalous nucleotide sharing. TCRdb took this table from immuneACCESS and kept in-frame rearrangements with V and J called. Such tables lack part of the clones; where checked against another copy, unresolved V genes explain under half of the gap, and the rest is unexplained. The V and J calls and clone size come from that table; D and trimming were worked out from the DNA. This sample holds 100,000 to 120,000 clones; more than 70% were observed only once. The ten largest clonotypes hold around 2.9% of the sample.

This clone was counted between two and nine times. There is no known antigen for this receptor. Base qualities are not at hand, and no much larger clone is one base apart. As encoded in the germline V gene, CDR1 is SGHRS while CDR2 is YFSETQ. The CDR3 measures 16 amino acids from cysteine to phenylalanine. Only the CDR3 part of the read is kept: 48 bases, read in frame from the first base. The V end gives up 0 bases and the J end 4 bases, leaving 4 bases in the junction not matched to a gene. Summary of the overall study and its limitations: In both the original and validation cohorts, the classifier was reported to diagnose cytomegalovirus status with high specificity and sensitivity. In a later analysis, HLA-associated TCR beta chains were found to be more clonally expanded and to have lower generation probabilities than equally common non-associated chains. This cohort had only TCR beta chains sequenced, and the lack of alpha or paired-chain data limited which features could be detected. Specific HLA alleles were associated with 15,000 to 20,000 TCR beta sequences at a false discovery rate of 0.05 in a later analysis. When HLA alleles, especially DR and DQ, strongly co-occurred, attributing TCR associations to individual alleles was difficult. A group of highly shared sequence variants was considered likely to be a technical artifact of the sequencing pipeline. Linkage disequilibrium might explain the correlated functional status among segregating V segments, but an unknown experimental factor could not be ruled out. In a later analysis, TCR association rates were found to vary across HLA loci, with the most associated TCRs seen for DRB1 alleles and the fewest for HLA-C alleles. Across donors, most TCR sequences were observed very rarely, whereas some public TCRs were present in many individuals. An association between a missense DCLRE1C variant and V-gene and J-gene trimming of TCR beta chains was found in a later genetic analysis and replicated in an independent cohort. An earlier analysis of some 560 of the donors showed that most TCR beta V segments appeared in productive rearrangements either about 87% or about 30% of the time, which broadly matched IMGT annotations. A few of the identified cytomegalovirus-associated TCR beta chains were confirmed in vitro to be specific for cytomegalovirus antigens. Some IMGT-functional V segments, including TRBV6-2 and TRBV6-3, could not be distinguished by the 87-base-pair reads and were therefore excluded. Roughly uniform sequencing depth across donors was assumed in presence/absence analyses, although this assumption may not hold. It was suggested by the authors that the approach could potentially be generalized to other disease states and immunological phenotypes. Because HLA typing was missing for some donors at each locus, association tests included only the typed subset. A later genetic analysis reported fewer N-insertions in productive TCRs among donors in an Asian-associated ancestry cluster than the roughly 640-donor mean. A later analysis found that most CMV-associated TCR beta chains appeared HLA-restricted, with HLA associations seemingly driven largely by CMV exposure. The study listed 164 TCR beta chains as associated with cytomegalovirus. CMV serostatus was the only immune exposure information available for the cohort. A further reported finding was that TCR beta sequences accurately predicted the HLA-A and HLA-B alleles for most subjects in the first cohort. Several of the top co-occurrence clusters appeared to be linked to parvovirus B19, influenza, CMV and Epstein-Barr virus, according to a later analysis. Over 15 rarely observed V segments, including chromosome 9 orphons, were excluded from the earlier analysis of a few hundred of the donors because counts were too low.

The sequence is built from TRBV5-1 and TRBJ2-3; 11 of the junction bases match TRBD2. Sequenced sample: PBMCs. This clonotype originated in a woman in her sixties or seventies in good health and CMV-seropositive. The CDR3 reads as follows: CASSLDLAGGPDTQYF. The base sequence is TGCGCCAGCAGCTTGGATTTAGCGGGAGGGCCAGATACGCAGTATTTT.